The rows below give T cell receptor beta chains drawn from one sample of a study of identical twins. Each CDR3 protein is one row after TCRdb ran MiXCR on the 5' RACE reads. The sample carries 350,000 or so distinct CDR3 sequences, approximately 9.1% recorded once. The source material was naive T cells sorted from blood. The receptors derive from a woman aged 50 to 60 in good health. CDR3s include the opening cysteine and the closing phenylalanine or tryptophan. A D gene is named only where the DNA matches it firmly.

d_gene	v_gene	j_gene	CDR3aa
TRBD2	TRBV29-1	TRBJ2-1	CSVTPLAEYNEQFF
TRBD1	TRBV19	TRBJ2-7	CASSISDRAGEQYF
-	TRBV14	TRBJ2-3	CASSAGLVLSRTDTQYF
-	TRBV5-6	TRBJ1-5	CASSLNGLGGGNQPQHF
-	TRBV5-4	TRBJ2-5	CASSSFEETQYF
-	TRBV20-1	TRBJ2-5	CSAPTVETQYF
-	TRBV2	TRBJ2-4	CASTDRLAKNIQYF
-	TRBV27	TRBJ2-6	CASSFLGPGANVLTF
TRBD1	TRBV5-1	TRBJ2-2	CASSFNRGRGTGELFF
-	TRBV20-1	TRBJ2-5	CSAVVQETQYF
TRBD2	TRBV20-1	TRBJ2-1	CSARLAGGGPEQFF
TRBD1	TRBV29-1	TRBJ1-2	CSAAGQAKIGYTF
TRBD2	TRBV2	TRBJ2-1	CASSDLAVSSYNEQFF
-	TRBV5-1	TRBJ2-2	CASSRTGPQNTGELFF
-	TRBV9	TRBJ2-2	CASSVPSGGDGELFF
TRBD2	TRBV20-1	TRBJ2-1	CSARDPGRAGNEQFF
TRBD2	TRBV20-1	TRBJ2-1	CSAPTSGMVFF
-	TRBV20-1	TRBJ1-5	CSARGRGSNQPQHF
-	TRBV24-1	TRBJ2-3	CATSDFLSGSTDTQYF
TRBD1	TRBV7-6	TRBJ2-7	CASSSPSGTGVEQYF
TRBD2	TRBV7-9	TRBJ2-5	CASSTWDGEKREGPETQYF
-	TRBV11-2	TRBJ2-3	CASSLFPGRTDTQYF
-	TRBV20-1	TRBJ1-5	CSARDSHRAGQPQHF
TRBD2	TRBV29-1	TRBJ2-1	CSVSPGLANNEQFF
-	TRBV18	TRBJ2-3	CASSPSSTDTQYF
-	TRBV29-1	TRBJ1-3	CSVDGLSGNTIYF
-	TRBV12-3/TRBV12-4	TRBJ1-1	CASSSRSGPNTEAFF
-	TRBV5-1	TRBJ2-6	CASSSQTVLSGANVLTF
-	TRBV11-1	TRBJ2-7	CASSQKRRTYEQYF
-	TRBV28	TRBJ1-2	CASSTRVGANYGYTF
TRBD2	TRBV29-1	TRBJ2-5	CSVGLAGVLETQYF
-	TRBV29-1	TRBJ1-1	CSVYDPTNTEAFF
TRBD2	TRBV12-3/TRBV12-4	TRBJ2-2	CASRPLAGGMNTGELFF
-	TRBV9	TRBJ1-3	CASSVAVGRSSGNTIYF
-	TRBV6-5	TRBJ1-5	CASSFDPVLNQPQHF
TRBD1	TRBV5-1	TRBJ2-1	CASSARDRGVIQDNEQFF
TRBD1	TRBV3-1	TRBJ2-7	CASSQGETGGHEQYF
-	TRBV7-6	TRBJ1-6	CASSLVSDNSPLHF
TRBD2	TRBV29-1	TRBJ2-7	CSVEGGNYEQYF
TRBD2	TRBV5-1	TRBJ2-7	CASSFRTSGNEQYF
-	TRBV11-2	TRBJ2-2	CASSVGLQNTGELFF
-	TRBV6-2/TRBV6-3	TRBJ2-1	CASRGGNNEQFF
TRBD2	TRBV12-3/TRBV12-4	TRBJ2-2	CASSLGGRADTGELFF
-	TRBV12-5	TRBJ1-1	CASVFQMNTEAFF
TRBD2	TRBV15	TRBJ2-5	CATSRGSLAGDNFQYF
TRBD1	TRBV5-1	TRBJ1-2	CASSLSGQGRGGYTF
-	TRBV27	TRBJ2-1	CAIQDIFSNEQFF
TRBD1	TRBV5-1	TRBJ2-7	CASSLEQGVGEQYF
-	TRBV18	TRBJ2-1	CASSPRKTQGANEQFF
-	TRBV5-1	TRBJ1-4	CASSLEVLSEKLFF
TRBD2	TRBV7-9	TRBJ2-1	CASSLGGGFYNEQFF
TRBD1	TRBV5-6	TRBJ2-7	CASSRPGQVLMGEQYF
-	TRBV30	TRBJ1-1	CAWKELSEAFF
TRBD2	TRBV5-6	TRBJ2-1	CASDGTSGNEQFF
-	TRBV15	TRBJ2-1	CATSLGGSSYNEQFF